The 27 T cell receptor beta chains below come from one sample, sequenced in a study of glioma-infiltrating T cells after dendritic cell vaccination. Here immunoSEQ multiplex PCR was the method, and the copy in TCRdb shows in-frame clones only, minus some. The sample lists under 100,000 clones; about 84% were seen once. The sample was blood, taken before dendritic cell vaccination. Receptors were obtained from a human donor with glioblastoma.

The chain joins TRBV10-3 to TRBJ2-7, with D perhaps matching TRBD1 (6 bases). With 6 bases removed from V and 0 bases from J, the gap between germline ends came to 12 bases. The CDR3 spans 14 residues. Germline lookup yields CDR1 ENHRY and CDR2 SYGVKD. The CDR3 loop reads CAIRQGLSSYEQYF. The CDR3 DNA reads as TGTGCCATCAGACAGGGTCTCAGCTCCTACGAGCAGTACTTC.

This clone was counted a few times. This rearrangement joins TRBV6-6 to TRBJ1-2; 7 nucleotides line up with TRBD1. V lost 0 bases, J lost 8 bases, and 3 bases stayed unmatched. The CDR3 totals 13 residues. Germline CDR1 and CDR2: MNHNY and SVGAGI (reference sequence). Here the CDR3 reads CASSYSTGVGYTF. The CDR3, as DNA: TGTGCCAGCAGTTACTCTACAGGGGTGGGCTACACCTTC.

The table lists this clone with a few counts. V gene TRBV18 combines with J gene TRBJ1-1, with 9 positions matching TRBD1. The V gene's germline CDR1 is KGHSH and CDR2 LQKENI. The V gene end was trimmed by 5 bases and the J gene end by 4 bases; junction bases not matched to a gene: 5. The CDR3 has 14 residues. CDR3 DNA: TGTGCCAGCTCAGCCGGGACAGGGTTCACTGAAGCTTTCTTT. Translation gives CASSAGTGFTEAFF.

V usage is TRBV10-3 and J usage is TRBJ2-6; TRBD1 agrees at 10 bases. The CDR3 consists of 16 residues. Germline CDR1 is ENHRY and CDR2 is SYGVKD. With 6 bases clipped from V and 0 bases from J, the junction kept 2 bases outside the gene matches. The CDR3 is CAIRGTGDSGANVLTF. In nucleotides, the CDR3 is TGTGCCATCAGGGGGACAGGGGACTCTGGGGCCAACGTCCTGACTTTC.

The chain uses TRBV5-4 and TRBJ2-1, with 9 bases fitting TRBD1. Trimming removed 8 bases from V and 3 bases from J; junction bases left unmatched: 15. Per the germline V gene, CDR1 is SGHNT and CDR2 is YYREEE (reference sequence). The CDR3 totals 17 residues. The CDR3 DNA sequence: TGTGCCAGTAGCCAAGGGACAGGGACAGGGATCTACAATGAGCAGTTCTTC. Translating it yields CASSQGTGTGIYNEQFF.

The chain is built from TRBV6-5 and TRBJ2-7, with 9 bases that match TRBD1. The CDR3 contains 14 residues. The germline V gene has CDR1 MNHEY and CDR2 SVGAGI. The V segment lost 2 bases and the J segment 3 bases; nucleotides outside the gene matches: 2. The CDR3 DNA follows: TGTGCCAGCAGTTACCGGGACAGGGTCTACGAGCAGTACTTC. As protein: CASSYRDRVYEQYF.

This sequence joins TRBV5-4 and TRBJ1-1; 12 positions agree with TRBD1. J lost 2 bases, V lost 5 bases, and 10 bases had no gene match. In germline, CDR1 is SGHNT, CDR2 YYREEE (reference sequence). The CDR3 runs to 17 residues. The CDR3 reads CASRSTPGTGGNTEAFF. Here the CDR3 DNA reads TGTGCCAGCAGATCTACCCCCGGGACAGGGGGCAACACTGAAGCTTTCTTT.

This clone appeared a few times. The J gene is TRBJ1-2, the V gene TRBV6-5; 8 bases align to TRBD1. CDR1 is MNHEY, CDR2 SVGAGI, per germline. V shed 6 bases and J 8 bases; nucleotides not matched to a gene: 8. The CDR3 contains 13 residues. The CDR3 DNA reads as TGTGCCAGCAGACCAGGACAGGGAGGAGGCTACACCTTC. It is translated as CASRPGQGGGYTF.

V is TRBV7-6 and J is TRBJ1-2; 8 bases agree with TRBD1. V dropped 5 bases and J dropped 8; count of bases not matched to a gene: 10. Germline values: CDR1 SGHVS, CDR2 FNYEAQ. The CDR3 totals 14 residues. The CDR3 reads CASSPSGQGGGYTF. The CDR3 nucleotides read TGTGCCAGCAGCCCATCTGGACAGGGTGGGGGCTACACCTTC.

This clone was detected once. V is TRBV7-6 and J is TRBJ1-1, with D tentatively TRBD1 (5 bases). Per germline, CDR1 SGHVS and CDR2 FNYEAQ. The CDR3 totals 13 residues. V was shortened by 1 base and J by 3 bases, with 6 bases between the two germline ends. DNA of the CDR3: TGTGCCAGCAGCTTAGTACAGGACACTGAAGCTTTCTTT. Its translation is CASSLVQDTEAFF. Full variable domain (rest looked up from reference TRBV7-6 and TRBJ1-1): GAGVSQSPRYKVTKRGQDVALRCDPISGHVSLYWYRQALGQGPEFLTYFNYEAQQDKSGLPNDRFSAERPEGSISTLTIQRTEQRDSAMYRCASSLVQDTEAFFGQGTRLTVV.

This clone turned up a few times. The chain has TRBV6-5 and TRBJ1-4; possibly TRBD1 for D (5 bases). This CDR3 region has 15 residues. V lost 6 bases and J 2 bases, leaving 13 bases between the germline ends. Germline V gene sequence: CDR1 MNHEY, CDR2 SVGAGI. Written as DNA, the CDR3 is TGTGCCAGCAGCTACGGGGGGTGGACTAATGAAAAACTGTTTTTT. Its translation: CASSYGGWTNEKLFF.

The rearrangement links TRBV15 to TRBJ1-1; D unresolved. V lost 0 bases, J lost 4 bases, and 12 bases lay in between. The CDR3 has 15 amino acids. CDR1 and CDR2 from the germline V gene are LNHNV and YYDKDF (reference sequence). In DNA form, the CDR3 reads TGTGCCACCAGCAGAGATCTCGAGGGTCCCACTGAAGCTTTCTTT. Translation: CATSRDLEGPTEAFF.

This rearrangement joins TRBV19 to TRBJ2-3, with 8 bases aligning to TRBD2. Germline V gives CDR1 LNHDA, CDR2 SQIVND (reference sequence). The CDR3 runs to 14 residues. V gave up 1 base and J gave up 5 bases; unmatched junction bases: 2. The DNA for the CDR3 is TGTGCCAGTAGTATAGGTCTAGCGGGAGATACGCAGTATTTT. It is translated as CASSIGLAGDTQYF.

The genes are TRBV2 and TRBJ2-7, with D perhaps matching TRBD2 (6 bases). Trimming stripped 4 bases from V and 9 bases from J, with 19 bases between. Per germline, CDR1 SNHLY and CDR2 FYNNEI. The CDR3 is made up of 14 amino acids. CDR3 nucleotides: TGTGCCAGCAGTGGGTCCGTCACCTCCGGGGGGCAGTACTTC. Its translation is CASSGSVTSGGQYF. Filled out from reference TRBV2 and TRBJ2-7, the complete variable domain reads EPEVTQTPSHQVTQMGQEVILRCVPISNHLYFYWYRQILGQKVEFLVSFYNNEISEKSEIFDDQFSVERPDGSNFTLKIRSTKLEDSAMYFCASSGSVTSGGQYFGPGTRLTVT.

This clone has just a few counts. The rearrangement joins TRBV27 to TRBJ1-3; no definite D call. The V gene lost 6 bases and the J gene lost 4 bases, with 13 bases spanning the gap. CDR3 length: 14 amino acids. Looked up from germline, CDR1 is MNHEY and CDR2 is SMNVEV (reference sequence). CDR3 sequence: CASSPGGLGNTIYF. CDR3 in DNA: TGTGCCAGCAGCCCCGGAGGCTTAGGAAACACCATATATTTT.

The genes are TRBV25-1 and TRBJ1-3; D is undetermined. Germline V gene sequence: CDR1 MGHDK, CDR2 SYGVNS. Trimming took off 1 base at V and 0 bases at J, with 13 bases between the two ends. The CDR3 runs 17 residues. The CDR3 coding sequence is TGTGCCAGCAGTGAATCGGTGAAGGGAGTCTCTGGAAACACCATATATTTT. Its translation: CASSESVKGVSGNTIYF.

The rearrangement uses TRBV19 and TRBJ2-5; TRBD2 matches 7 bases. This CDR3 comprises 15 residues. The V gene end was trimmed by 2 bases and the J gene end by 5 bases; junction bases not matched to a gene: 8. In germline, CDR1 is LNHDA, CDR2 SQIVND (reference sequence). The CDR3 DNA reads TGTGCCAGTAGTATATCCAGCGGGGAGTCGGAGACCCAGTACTTC. This codes for CASSISSGESETQYF.

The rearrangement joins TRBV4-1 to TRBJ2-1; a possible D gene is TRBD2 (6 bases). V gave up 1 base and J gave up 4 bases, with 14 bases separating them. CDR1 is MGHRA and CDR2 is YSYEKL in the germline V gene. The CDR3 is 16 residues long. Here the CDR3 reads CASSQGVVAAYNEQFF. The DNA of the CDR3 is TGCGCCAGCAGCCAAGGGGTGGTAGCGGCATACAATGAGCAGTTCTTC.

This chain links TRBV10-1 with TRBJ2-1; TRBD2 might be the D (5 bases). This CDR3 comprises 13 residues. The V gene's germline CDR1 is WNHNN and CDR2 SYGVQD (reference sequence). V lost 0 bases and J 11 bases, leaving 11 bases between the germline ends. The chain's CDR3 is CASSESSGNQQFF. CDR3 sequence (DNA): TGCGCCAGCAGTGAGTCCTCCGGGAATCAGCAGTTCTTC.

V and J are TRBV5-1 and TRBJ2-1; 10 bases fit TRBD2. V lost 3 bases to trimming and J lost 0 bases; unmatched junction nucleotides: 3. This CDR3 comprises 16 residues. Per the germline V gene, CDR1 is SGHRS and CDR2 is YFSETQ. CDR3: CASSSPSGSSYNEQFF. The DNA for the CDR3 is TGCGCCAGCAGCTCACCTAGCGGGAGCTCCTACAATGAGCAGTTCTTC. The whole variable domain, remainder taken from reference TRBV5-1 and TRBJ2-1, is KAGVTQTPRYLIKTRGQQVTLSCSPISGHRSVSWYQQTPGQGLQFLFEYFSETQRNKGNFPGRFSGRQFSNSRSEMNVSTLELGDSALYLCASSSPSGSSYNEQFFGPGTRLTVL.

Written as DNA, the CDR3 is TGTGCCAGTAGTCCCCTCGCCGGGAGGGCCCCGGATACGCAGTATTTT. Amino acid sequence: CASSPLAGRAPDTQYF. The genes are TRBV19 and TRBJ2-3; TRBD2 agrees at 8 bases. Per the germline V gene, CDR1 is LNHDA and CDR2 is SQIVND (reference sequence). Trimming at V came to 5 bases and at J to 6 bases, leaving 13 bases not matched to a gene. CDR3 length: 16 amino acids. Full variable domain (remainder filled in from reference TRBV19 and TRBJ2-3): DGGITQSPKYLFRKEGQNVTLSCEQNLNHDAMYWYRQDPGQGLRLIYYSQIVNDFQKGDIAEGYSVSREKKESFPLTVTSAQKNPTAFYLCASSPLAGRAPDTQYFGPGTRLTVL.

The J gene is TRBJ1-4, the V gene TRBV11-3, with D uncertain. The CDR3 covers 15 residues. V dropped 5 bases and J dropped 5 bases, with 15 bases sitting between them. The germline CDR1 and CDR2 sequences are SGHNT and YENEEA. The CDR3 is CASSPAGLSNEKLFF. CDR3 DNA sequence: TGTGCCAGCAGCCCGGCGGGCCTCTCGAATGAAAAACTGTTTTTT.

This rearrangement joins TRBV7-2 to TRBJ2-1; TRBD2 aligns across 8 bases. V lost 0 bases to trimming and J lost 4 bases; unmatched junction nucleotides: 2. Germline CDR1 SGHTA, CDR2 FQGNSA. The CDR3 sequence is 15 residues long. Here the CDR3 DNA reads TGTGCCAGCAGCTTAGCTAGCGGGGAGTACAATGAGCAGTTCTTC. Amino acids: CASSLASGEYNEQFF.

The V call is TRBV5-1, the J call TRBJ2-1; 8 bases are shared with TRBD1. This CDR3 is 16 amino acids long. Germline lookup yields CDR1 SGHRS and CDR2 YFSETQ. Trimming at V came to 0 bases and at J to 5 bases, leaving 7 bases not matched to a gene. CDR3 coding DNA: TGCGCCAGCAGCTTGGATCCTGGACAGGGCAACAATGAGCAGTTCTTC. It yields the protein CASSLDPGQGNNEQFF.

This clone has only a few counts. The chain combines TRBV11-2 with TRBJ1-4; TRBD1 matches at 9 bases. Unmatched junction bases numbered 11, after V lost 5 bases and J lost 7 bases. The CDR3 extends over 16 amino acids. Germline assignment: CDR1 SGHAT and CDR2 FQNNGV. As DNA, the CDR3 is TGTGCCAGCAGCCCGAGGAGGACAGGGGACGGTGAAAAACTGTTTTTT. Translated, it gives CASSPRRTGDGEKLFF.

J is TRBJ2-7 and V is TRBV19; 8 positions agree with TRBD1. With V trimmed by 3 bases and J by 7 bases, 14 bases remained unmatched. The CDR3 consists of 16 residues. In germline, CDR1 is LNHDA, CDR2 SQIVND (reference sequence). CDR3: CASSIAGQGIMGEQYF. The CDR3 DNA follows: TGTGCCAGTAGTATCGCTGGACAGGGAATAATGGGAGAGCAGTACTTC.

The chain couples TRBV18 to TRBJ1-2; no firm D call. The CDR3 loop spans 13 amino acids. The germline CDR1 and CDR2 sequences are KGHSH and LQKENI. V was trimmed by 2 bases and J by 4 bases, leaving 8 bases between them. CDR3 bases: TGTGCCAGCTCACCAACGGACTCCTATGGCTACACCTTC. The encoded protein is CASSPTDSYGYTF.